One and the same sample provided the 19 T cell receptor beta chains below, sequenced in a study of cytomegalovirus exposure and HLA in healthy donors. Use of 60 Vbeta and 13 Jbeta primers characterized the PCR. Profiled with immunoSEQ multiplex PCR; TCRdb holds only in-frame clones, not every one. The table includes about 170,000 clones, around 77% detected once. What was sequenced was PBMCs. Source of these receptors: a woman in her twenties or thirties in good health and CMV-seropositive.

The chain has TRBV10-3 and TRBJ1-2; 7 nucleotides match TRBD1. CDR3 size: 16 residues. Germline V CDR1 and CDR2: ENHRY, SYGVKD. Germline trimming cut 0 bases from V and 3 bases from J; bases unmatched to any gene: 7. CDR3 nucleotides: TGTGCCATCAGTGAGTCGACTCGAGGGGGCGACTATGGCTACACCTTC. This sequence encodes CAISESTRGGDYGYTF.

The gene calls are TRBV5-1 and TRBJ2-5, with a weak D call TRBD1 (6 bases). V was pared by 2 bases and J by 2 bases, with 13 bases between. Germline assignment: CDR1 SGHRS and CDR2 YFSETQ. This CDR3 region has 15 residues. This chain's CDR3 is CASSLFGQIQETQYF. The DNA of the CDR3 is TGCGCCAGCAGCTTATTCGGACAGATACAAGAGACCCAGTACTTC.

V and J are TRBV5-4 and TRBJ1-1, with D perhaps TRBD1 (6 bases). Germline V gene data show CDR1 as SGHNT and CDR2 as YYREEE (reference sequence). There are 14 residues in the CDR3. V was clipped by 1 base and J by 0 bases, with 7 bases between them. DNA of the CDR3: TGTGCCAGCAGCTTGCGGGACATGAACACTGAAGCTTTCTTT. This encodes CASSLRDMNTEAFF.

This chain connects TRBV30 to TRBJ2-2; 7 nucleotides line up with TRBD2. Per germline, CDR1 GTSNPN and CDR2 SVGIG (reference sequence). Trimming took 2 bases from V and 6 from J; bases not matched to a gene: 9. This CDR3 has 15 amino acids. CDR3 DNA sequence: TGTGCCTGGAGTCTGAGCGGGATAGGGGCCGGGGAGCTGTTTTTT. Encoded protein: CAWSLSGIGAGELFF.

The chain combines TRBV7-9 with TRBJ1-4; perhaps TRBD1 as D (6 bases). The germline gives CDR1 SEHNR, CDR2 FQNEAQ (reference sequence). The CDR3 is 14 amino acids. V lost 5 bases and J lost 6, with 13 bases in between. CDR3 in amino acids: CASSLGQGHEKLFF. The CDR3 region has the DNA TGTGCCAGCAGCCTAGGGCAGGGGCATGAAAAACTGTTTTTT.

The rearrangement uses TRBV7-8 and TRBJ1-2; 7 bases line up with TRBD1. CDR1 and CDR2 (germline): SGHVS, FQNEAQ. V was pared by 5 bases and J by 9 bases, with 18 bases of the junction left unmatched. The CDR3 length is 16 residues. Here the CDR3 reads CASSLNRRQGFVRYTF. The CDR3 DNA follows: TGTGCCAGCAGCCTAAACCGACGACAGGGATTTGTGCGCTACACCTTC.

The chain uses TRBV5-1 and TRBJ2-3, with 12 bases matching TRBD2. This CDR3 region has 15 residues. V shed 7 bases and J 4 bases; nucleotides not matched to a gene: 7. Germline V gene lookup returns CDR1 SGHRS and CDR2 YFSETQ. CDR3 sequence (DNA): TGCGCCAGCCGGAGACTAGCGGGAGAGGCAGATACGCAGTATTTT. Protein product: CASRRLAGEADTQYF.

The V call is TRBV5-4, the J call TRBJ2-7; 10 bases fit TRBD1. Trimming removed 3 bases from V and 5 bases from J; junction bases left unmatched: 8. The CDR3 length is 15 residues. Looked up from germline, CDR1 is SGHNT and CDR2 is YYREEE (reference sequence). CDR3 sequence reads: CASSSPGQGIHEQYF. CDR3 in DNA: TGTGCCAGCAGCTCCCCGGGACAGGGGATCCACGAGCAGTACTTC.

This CDR3 reads CAWRVDRNTEAFF. As DNA, the CDR3 is TGTGCCTGGAGGGTGGACAGGAACACTGAAGCTTTCTTT. The rearrangement links TRBV30 to TRBJ1-1, with TRBD1 as a possible D gene (6 bases). Germline CDR1 and CDR2: GTSNPN and SVGIG (reference sequence). This CDR3 has 13 amino acids. V lost 3 bases and J lost 1, with 9 bases in between.

The chain couples TRBV5-5 to TRBJ1-2, with TRBD1 matching 12 bases. Germline V gene lookup returns CDR1 SGHKS and CDR2 YYEKEE (reference sequence). CDR3 size: 16 residues. V gave up 4 bases and J gave up 4 bases; unmatched junction bases: 8. The CDR3: CASSDGTGGRIYGYTF. The CDR3 DNA is TGTGCCAGCAGCGATGGGACAGGGGGCCGTATCTATGGCTACACCTTC.

The CDR3 DNA reads TGTGCCAGCAGGGGGACAGGGGGCTATGGCTACACCTTC. Amino acids: CASRGTGGYGYTF. This chain connects TRBV28 to TRBJ1-2; TRBD1 aligns across 11 bases. Germline CDR1 MDHEN, CDR2 SYDVKM. V lost 6 bases, J lost 4 bases, and 1 base stayed unmatched. The CDR3 consists of 13 residues.

The chain links TRBV25-1 to TRBJ1-3, with 10 bases aligning to TRBD1. Looked up from germline, CDR1 is MGHDK and CDR2 is SYGVNS. This CDR3 is built from 16 residues. V gave up 2 bases and J gave up 0 bases; unmatched junction bases: 1. The CDR3 reads CASSERTGGSGNTIYF. The CDR3 bases are TGTGCCAGCAGTGAACGGACAGGGGGCTCTGGAAACACCATATATTTT.

The chain has TRBV5-6 and TRBJ1-2, with D maybe TRBD1 (5 bases). The CDR3 extends over 13 amino acids. V was shortened by 0 bases and J by 2 bases, with 5 bases between the two germline ends. The germline gives CDR1 SGHDT, CDR2 YYEEEE. In DNA, the CDR3 is TGTGCCAGCAGCTTGGAGGGGAACTATGGCTACACCTTC. Protein sequence: CASSLEGNYGYTF.

The chain links TRBV4-3 to TRBJ1-2, with a weak D call TRBD1 (6 bases). V was pared by 0 bases and J by 3 bases, with 14 bases between. The CDR3 has 16 amino acids. The germline V gene encodes CDR1 LGHNA and CDR2 YSLEER. CDR3 protein: CASSQETGPAYYGYTF. The CDR3, as DNA: TGCGCCAGCAGCCAAGAAACAGGGCCTGCTTACTATGGCTACACCTTC.

The chain uses TRBV7-2 and TRBJ1-2; D might be TRBD1 (5 bases). CDR1 is SGHTA and CDR2 is FQGNSA in the germline V gene. CDR3 length: 16 amino acids. Trimming took off 4 bases at V and 0 bases at J, with 15 bases between the two ends. CDR3 in DNA: TGTGCCAGCAGCTCCCAGCCCGGGGGGGCTAACTATGGCTACACCTTC. Its translation: CASSSQPGGANYGYTF.

This rearrangement joins TRBV14 to TRBJ2-1; weak D call: TRBD2 (6 bases). This CDR3 has 16 amino acids. V gave up 0 bases and J gave up 5 bases, with 14 bases separating them. Germline V gene data show CDR1 as SGHDN and CDR2 as FVKESK. The CDR3 bases are TGTGCCAGCAGCCAAGATCCAGCGGGTCGCCACAATGAGCAGTTCTTC. This gives the protein CASSQDPAGRHNEQFF.

The rearrangement links TRBV27 to TRBJ1-5; 11 bases match TRBD1. Germline-derived CDR1 and CDR2 are MNHEY and SMNVEV (reference sequence). CDR3 size: 14 residues. The trim removed 6 bases at V and 7 bases at J, leaving 5 bases unmatched. In DNA form, the CDR3 reads TGTGCCAGCAGGTGGACAGGGGGCCACCAGCCCCAGCATTTT. It translates to CASRWTGGHQPQHF.

The chain is built from TRBV28 and TRBJ1-6; 9 bases line up with TRBD1. Looked up from germline, CDR1 is MDHEN and CDR2 is SYDVKM. Trimming cost V 5 bases and J 8 bases; bases outside gene matches: 10. CDR3 length equals 16 residues. CDR3 region: CASSTIQGANHSPLHF. For the CDR3, the DNA is TGTGCCAGCAGTACCATACAGGGGGCTAATCATTCACCCCTCCACTTT.

The chain joins TRBV4-1 to TRBJ1-3; 7 positions match TRBD1. Trimming cost V 0 bases and J 8 bases; bases outside gene matches: 7. This CDR3 is 15 amino acids long. Germline CDR1 reads MGHRA; CDR2 reads YSYEKL. In DNA, the CDR3 is TGCGCCAGCAGCCAAGAAGGTCCCAGGGGGGACACCATATATTTT. Protein product: CASSQEGPRGDTIYF.